The present TCR beta chain was sequenced within a study of shared clonotypes between healthy human individuals. Selected positively for CCR7 and CD45RO-negative, naive CD8 cells excluded terminally differentiated effector memory CD45RA+ cells. The method was immunoSEQ multiplex PCR; TCRdb's version includes in-frame clones alone and lacks a portion of them. The table shows approximately 1.9 million clones, with 85% to 95% occurring only once. Trimming removed 4 bases from V and 5 bases from J, with 17 bases in between. This CDR3 contains 16 residues. Germline assignment: CDR1 SEHNR and CDR2 FQNEAQ (reference sequence).

The sequenced material came from naive CD8+ T cells from PBMCs. The receptor was isolated from a man aged 18 to 30 in good health. Some clones in this sample may be carry-over from other donors' samples. This chain joins TRBV7-9 and TRBJ2-2; D not certain. The CDR3 DNA reads as TGTGCCAGCAGCTCAACCGGTGGGCTTCGGACCGGGGAGCTGTTTTTT. Protein product: CASSSTGGLRTGELFF.